This is a list of T cell receptor beta chains from one sample in a study of cytomegalovirus exposure and HLA in healthy donors. Sequenced by immunoSEQ multiplex PCR; TCRdb stores in-frame clones only, minus some. The data hold about 120,000 clones, with around a tenth observed a single time. Sequences were obtained from PBMCs. The receptors shown here come from a young man in good health and CMV-seronegative. The CDR3 runs from the conserved cysteine through the conserved F or W. Fields, in order: V gene, J gene, clone size, CDR3 length, CDR3 protein. Clone size appears in some rows only: once, few, many, or a class for an expanded clone.

>TRBV14|TRBJ1-1|NA|16
CASSRSGVPRGTEAFF
>TRBV4-3|TRBJ1-1|few|16
CASSYSRTGGDTEAFF
>TRBV30|TRBJ2-7|few|12
CAWTPGGGEQYF
>TRBV27|TRBJ1-2|NA|15
CASSTGTGGNYGYTF
>TRBV7-8|TRBJ2-7|few|12
CASSLVSLPPDF
>TRBV5-1|TRBJ1-5|NA|14
CASSLEPSNQPQHF
>TRBV5-4|TRBJ2-7|NA|15
CASSWMGQGEYEQYF
>TRBV29-1|TRBJ2-5|few|12
CSGNRGQETQYF
>TRBV6-6|TRBJ1-1|few|12
CASSSRGPEAFF
>TRBV12-1|TRBJ2-7|NA|13
CASSCAGGVGQYF
>TRBV5-6|TRBJ2-1|NA|16
CASSLSGTSRNNEQFF
>TRBV2|TRBJ1-5|NA|15
CASSQGGTSNQPQHF
>TRBV5-1|TRBJ1-1|NA|16
CASSSGHGGMILEAFF
>TRBV7-9|TRBJ1-2|few|14
CASSPAGGVNGYTF
>TRBV4-3|TRBJ1-3|NA|16
CASSQGLGGIGNTIYF
>TRBV6-1|TRBJ2-3|few|15
CASVSGQGKADTQYF
>TRBV6-6|TRBJ1-1|few|12
CASKEVNTEAFF
>TRBV25-1|TRBJ1-4|NA|15
CASSPGTGVIEKLFF
>TRBV9|TRBJ2-7|few|15
CASSVGPVGSNEQYF
>TRBV11-2|TRBJ1-2|NA|14
CASSLDWQGLGYTF
>TRBV4-1|TRBJ2-2|few|17
CASSQRGLAGVVGELFF
>TRBV27|TRBJ2-1|few|14
CASSPRTDGNEQFF
>TRBV15|TRBJ2-1|NA|16
CATSRDRLAGSDEQFF
>TRBV7-2|TRBJ2-3|few|14
CASTGLAETDTQYF
>TRBV9|TRBJ1-4|NA|14
CASSVGQGGEKLFF
>TRBV9|TRBJ2-3|few|18
CASSVARLAGGTTDTQYF
>TRBV5-1|TRBJ2-7|few|15
CASNRGQSWDYEQYF
>TRBV6-1|TRBJ2-3|few|13
CASTKGRADTQYF
>TRBV5-6|TRBJ2-2|few|13
CASSLVSSGELFF
>TRBV5-1|NA|NA|14
CASTLAGGFYEQYF
>TRBV30|TRBJ2-1|few|13
CAWSGASGNEQFF
>TRBV15|TRBJ2-7|few|15
CATSRDGRESDEQYF
>TRBV4-3|TRBJ2-7|NA|15
CASSPDRGISYEQYF